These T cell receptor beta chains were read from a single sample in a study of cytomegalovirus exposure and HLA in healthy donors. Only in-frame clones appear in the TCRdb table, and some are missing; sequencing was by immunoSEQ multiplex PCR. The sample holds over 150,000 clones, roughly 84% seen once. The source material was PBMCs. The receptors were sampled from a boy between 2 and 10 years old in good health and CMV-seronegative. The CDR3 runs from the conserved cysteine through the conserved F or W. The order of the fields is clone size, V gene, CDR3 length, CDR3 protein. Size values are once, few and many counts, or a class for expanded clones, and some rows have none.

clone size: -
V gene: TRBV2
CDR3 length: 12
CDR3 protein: CASNRDRDGYTF

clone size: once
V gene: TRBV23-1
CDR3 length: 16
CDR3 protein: CASSQSVRGSWQPQHF

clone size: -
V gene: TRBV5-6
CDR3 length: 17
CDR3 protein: CASSLAPRGDQNYGYTF

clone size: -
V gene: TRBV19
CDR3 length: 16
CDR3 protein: CASSIRGQGVGQPQHF

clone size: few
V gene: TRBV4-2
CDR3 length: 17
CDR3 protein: CASSREEAVSYTGELFF

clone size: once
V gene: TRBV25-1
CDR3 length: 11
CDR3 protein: CASREEYGYTF

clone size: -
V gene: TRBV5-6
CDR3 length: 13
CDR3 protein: CASSSGTSRAQYF

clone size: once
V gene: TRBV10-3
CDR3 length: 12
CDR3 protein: CAISEGAYGYTF

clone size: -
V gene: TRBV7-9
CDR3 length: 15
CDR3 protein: CASSLMAGGDYGYTF

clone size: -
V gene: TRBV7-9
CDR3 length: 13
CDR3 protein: CASSSYEGSPLHF

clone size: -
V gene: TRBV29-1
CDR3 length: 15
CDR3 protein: CSVEIRSFMNTEAFF

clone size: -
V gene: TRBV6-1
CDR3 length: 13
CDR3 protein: CASSRQGNNEQFF

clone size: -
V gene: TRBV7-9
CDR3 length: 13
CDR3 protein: CASSFQGNNEQFF

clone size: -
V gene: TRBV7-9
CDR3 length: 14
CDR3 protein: CASSLWDKGGEAFF

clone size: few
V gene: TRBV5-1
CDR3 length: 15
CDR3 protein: CASSLLGGTNEKLFF

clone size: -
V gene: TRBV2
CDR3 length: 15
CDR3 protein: CASSATSGNTGELFF

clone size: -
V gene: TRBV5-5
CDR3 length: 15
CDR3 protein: CASSSTIATDYGYTF

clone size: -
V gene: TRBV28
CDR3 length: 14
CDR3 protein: CASSLGQGKTEAFF

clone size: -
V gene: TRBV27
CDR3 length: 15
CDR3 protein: CASSSPLAGGVEQYF

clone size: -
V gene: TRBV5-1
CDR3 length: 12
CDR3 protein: CASSAQGDRAFF

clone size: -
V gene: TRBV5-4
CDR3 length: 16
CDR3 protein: CASSPLTGTATDTQYF

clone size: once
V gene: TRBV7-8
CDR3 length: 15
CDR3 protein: CASSGRLAGVKEQYF

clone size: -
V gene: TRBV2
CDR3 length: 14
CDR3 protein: CASSRAQGFTEAFF

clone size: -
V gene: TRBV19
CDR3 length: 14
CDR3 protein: CASTKTGVNTEAFF

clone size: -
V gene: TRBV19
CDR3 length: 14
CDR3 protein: CASTLGQYNQPQHF

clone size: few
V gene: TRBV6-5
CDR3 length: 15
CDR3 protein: CASSYSTSGRNEQFF